The 6 T cell receptor beta chains in this list originate from one sample, sequenced in a study of Ad26.COV2.S vaccination and SARS-CoV-2 variants. Sequencing used immunoSEQ multiplex PCR; TCRdb keeps in-frame clones, though not all of them. The data hold 300,000 to 400,000 clones, with more than 75% observed a single time. The treatment: roughly 20 received Ad26.COV2.S at low or high dose, single or two shots; about 5 received placebo; per-sample allocation not given. All samples were drawn on day 63, counting from the first vaccine or placebo injection. The sample was peripheral blood, taken in a trial of Ad26.COV2.S vaccine versus placebo. The receptors shown here come from a person between 18 and 65 years old who received the Ad26.COV2.S COVID-19 vaccine or a placebo.

The chain employs TRBV4-3 and TRBJ2-1; perhaps TRBD2 as D (7 bases). Trimming removed 1 base at V and 12 bases at J, with 22 bases between. The germline CDR1 and CDR2 sequences are LGHNA and YSLEER. The CDR3 runs 16 residues. For the CDR3, the DNA is TGCGCCAGCAGCCAAGTTAGGGGGGGGGCCGGTGTAAGGCAGTTCTTC. Its protein product is CASSQVRGGAGVRQFF.

The V gene is TRBV12-3 or TRBV12-4, the J gene TRBJ2-7; D not resolved. The CDR3 sequence is 12 residues long. Deletions cut 4 bases from V and 4 bases from J, with 8 bases between. As DNA, the CDR3 is TGTGCCAGCAGTTCGGACGGTTACGAGCAGTACTTC. Its translation is CASSSDGYEQYF.

The DNA for the CDR3 is TGTGCCAGTAGTGCGGCGGGAACAGGTCAAGAGACCCAGTACTTC. Translating gives CASSAAGTGQETQYF. This chain joins TRBV19 and TRBJ2-5; D possibly corresponds to TRBD2 (6 bases). This CDR3 spans 15 amino acids. Germline assignment: CDR1 LNHDA and CDR2 SQIVND (reference sequence). V was shortened by 5 bases and J by 2 bases, with 15 bases between the two germline ends.

The chain links TRBV19 to TRBJ2-7; 9 nucleotides match TRBD1. Trimming cost V 9 bases and J 2 bases; bases outside gene matches: 5. Germline-derived CDR1 and CDR2 are LNHDA and SQIVND (reference sequence). The CDR3 spans 13 residues. This CDR3 is CARRDRDTYEQYF. Here the CDR3 DNA reads TGTGCCAGACGGGACAGGGATACCTACGAGCAGTACTTC. Full variable domain (remainder filled in from reference TRBV19 and TRBJ2-7): DGGITQSPKYLFRKEGQNVTLSCEQNLNHDAMYWYRQDPGQGLRLIYYSQIVNDFQKGDIAEGYSVSREKKESFPLTVTSAQKNPTAFYLCARRDRDTYEQYFGPGTRLTVT.

The chain couples TRBV11-2 to TRBJ1-1; no definite D call. Germline loops: CDR1 SGHAT, CDR2 FQNNGV. Trimming stripped 6 bases from V and 1 base from J, with 9 bases between. This CDR3 region has 13 residues. The DNA for the CDR3 is TGTGCCAGCAGTCCTACATGGAACACTGAAGCTTTCTTT. It encodes CASSPTWNTEAFF. Based on the CDR3 plus reference TRBV11-2 and TRBJ1-1, the full variable domain is EAGVAQSPRYKIIEKRQSVAFWCNPISGHATLYWYQQILGQGPKLLIQFQNNGVVDDSQLPKDRFSAERLKGVDSTLKIQPAKLEDSAVYLCASSPTWNTEAFFGQGTRLTVV.

The chain has TRBV24-1 and TRBJ2-2; no definite D call. The germline gives CDR1 KGHDR, CDR2 SFDVKD. The CDR3 contains 12 residues. Trimming shortened V by 7 bases and J by 0 bases, and 2 bases separated the two germline ends. The CDR3, as DNA: TGTGCCACCAGAGCGAACACCGGGGAGCTGTTTTTT. Protein product: CATRANTGELFF.